This T cell receptor beta chain was identified in a study of shared clonotypes between healthy human individuals. Study as a whole: Donors had three CD4 naive, three CD4 memory, two CD8 naive and one CD8 memory plate apiece. Study findings and constraints: Rarefaction indicated that sorted-subset sequencing remained incomplete although depth was large. The low donor count limited represented genetic and exposure-history diversity.

V was pared by 7 bases and J by 8 bases, with 12 bases of the junction left unmatched. Germline CDR1 reads MDHEN; CDR2 reads SYDVKM. The length of the CDR3 is 15 residues. Clones were sequenced by immunoSEQ multiplex PCR, and TCRdb holds only the in-frame ones, with some missing. The sample comprises under 750,000 clones, approximately 72% of which are singletons, and about 1.8% rests with the top ten. This clone was detected once. Its antigen is as yet unknown. The sample taken for sequencing was memory CD4+ T cells sorted from blood. Described subset: CD45RA-negative fraction. The gene calls are TRBV28 and TRBJ1-4, with 8 bases lining up with TRBD1. This sequence originates from a woman in her 30s in good health. This CDR3 reads CASTVSFRGHEKLFF. The CDR3 DNA is TGTGCCAGCACTGTATCGTTCAGGGGGCACGAAAAACTGTTTTTT.